Listed below are T cell receptor beta chains from one sample, sequenced in a study of blood T cell repertoires in COVID-19. Sequenced by immunoSEQ multiplex PCR; TCRdb stores in-frame clones only, minus some. The data show 56,000 or so clones, about 90% seen once. Source material: peripheral blood. The source of these receptors is a human donor in a cohort sampled during active COVID-19. The CDR3 runs from the conserved cysteine through the conserved F or W. The D gene is left open where the match is weak. Clone size appears in some rows only: once, few, many, or a class for an expanded clone.

TRBV18,TRBJ2-7,-,once,TGTGCCAGCTCACCATCAGGGTTTGAGTCTTCCGAGCAGTACTTC,CASSPSGFESSEQYF
TRBV19,TRBJ2-3,-,-,TGTGCCAGTAGTATAGGGTACAGGGCCACAGATACGCAGTATTTT,CASSIGYRATDTQYF
TRBV19,TRBJ1-1,-,-,TGTGCCAGTCTGGACGGGATAAACACTGAAGCTTTCTTT,CASLDGINTEAFF
TRBV27,TRBJ2-3,TRBD1,-,TGTGCCAGCAGTTTACACGGGACAGTAGTGTGGGCGCAGTATTTT,CASSLHGTVVWAQYF
TRBV7-6,TRBJ2-1,-,few,TGTGCCAGCAGCTTAGCAGAGGTCAATGAGCAGTTCTTC,CASSLAEVNEQFF
TRBV7-7,TRBJ1-3,TRBD1,-,TGTGCCAGCAGTTCCGGACAGGGACTTGTGAACACCATATATTTT,CASSSGQGLVNTIYF
TRBV5-4,TRBJ2-7,-,-,TGTGCCAGCAGCTCCTTGGAGACGGAGGAGGACTTC,CASSSLETEEDF
TRBV5-8,TRBJ2-1,-,-,TGTGCCAGCAGCCGAAAGGGACTGGGCTACAATGAGCAGTTCTTC,CASSRKGLGYNEQFF
TRBV5-6,TRBJ2-7,-,-,TGTGCCAGCAGACGGGACACACCCTACGAGCAGTACTTC,CASRRDTPYEQYF
TRBV6-2/TRBV6-3,TRBJ1-5,-,-,TGTGCCAGCAGTTACTCGGAGGATAGCAATCAGCCCCAGCATTTT,CASSYSEDSNQPQHF
TRBV29-1,TRBJ2-1,-,-,TGCAGCGTTCGAGGATACAATGAGCAGTTCTTC,CSVRGYNEQFF
TRBV5-6,TRBJ2-4,-,-,TGTGCCAGCAGCTTTTTCGGACTAGCCAAAAACATTCAGTACTTC,CASSFFGLAKNIQYF
TRBV7-2,TRBJ2-1,TRBD2,-,TGTGCCAGCAGCTTAAGGGAGCGGGGGGTGGAGCAGTTCTTC,CASSLRERGVEQFF
TRBV12-3/TRBV12-4,TRBJ1-2,-,-,TGTGCCAGCAGCCAAAGATCGGATGGCTACACCTTC,CASSQRSDGYTF
TRBV27,TRBJ2-6,-,-,TGTGCCAGCAGTCCTCTGGGGGGTAGTGGGGCCAACGTCCTGACTTTC,CASSPLGGSGANVLTF
TRBV9,TRBJ2-3,-,-,TGTGCCAGCGCTTCCCGGGGGGCCCTCACAGATACGCAGTATTTT,CASASRGALTDTQYF
TRBV3-1/TRBV3-2,TRBJ1-2,-,-,TGTGCCAGCAGCCATGTTATACAGAGTGGTGGCTACACCTTC,CASSHVIQSGGYTF
TRBV6-2/TRBV6-3,TRBJ2-7,TRBD2,-,TGTGCCAGCAGTCTACAGCGGGGGGGTTACGAGCAGTACTTC,CASSLQRGGYEQYF
TRBV21-1,TRBJ2-7,-,-,TGTGCCAGCAGCAAAGACGCAGGGATGAGCTCCTACGAGCAGTACTTC,CASSKDAGMSSYEQYF
TRBV11-2,TRBJ1-5,TRBD1,-,TGTGCCAGCAGCCCGAACACAGGGGCTAGTCAGCCCCAGCATTTT,CASSPNTGASQPQHF
TRBV6-5,TRBJ2-3,-,-,TGTGCCAGCAGGAGTTGGGCGTCAGATACGCAGTATTTT,CASRSWASDTQYF
TRBV18,TRBJ1-2,-,-,TGTGCCAGCTCGAGCTGGACAGCCTCCCGTAGCGACTACACCTTC,CASSSWTASRSDYTF
TRBV6-5,TRBJ1-6,-,-,TGTGCCAGCAGTTACTCGAGTGGCGGGGGGAATTCACCCCTCCACTTT,CASSYSSGGGNSPLHF
TRBV7-9,TRBJ1-3,-,-,TGTGCCAGCAGAGGGCAGGGGAAAAATCCCAACTCTGGAAACACCATATATTTT,CASRGQGKNPNSGNTIYF
TRBV6-2/TRBV6-3,TRBJ2-2,TRBD2,-,TGTGCCAGCAGCTCCACTAGCGGGGGCTCCACCGGGGAGCTGTTTTTT,CASSSTSGGSTGELFF
TRBV19,TRBJ1-5,TRBD1,-,TGTGCCAGTAGTAGACAGGGGGCCGGGGGGAATCAGCCCCAGCATTTT,CASSRQGAGGNQPQHF
TRBV18,TRBJ1-6,TRBD1,-,TGTGCCAGCTCACCACTTCGGACAGGGGGTTCGTTAGGGTGGCCACCCCTCCACTTT,CASSPLRTGGSLGWPPLHF
TRBV7-2,TRBJ1-1,-,-,TGTGCCAGCGGGGGCGAGCGGCAGGGGAACACTGAAGCTTTCTTT,CASGGERQGNTEAFF
TRBV12-3/TRBV12-4,TRBJ1-1,-,-,TGTGCCAGCAGTTTGGAGCCAAACACTGAAGCTTTCTTT,CASSLEPNTEAFF
TRBV4-2,TRBJ2-4,-,once,TGTGCCAGCAGCCAAGAAGAGGTTTTTGAAAACATTCAGTACTTC,CASSQEEVFENIQYF
TRBV29-1,TRBJ2-1,TRBD2,once,TGCAGCGTTGAGGGTGGACTAGCGGGGCTAACCTACAATGAGCAGTTCTTC,CSVEGGLAGLTYNEQFF
TRBV5-3,TRBJ1-2,-,-,TGTGCCAGAAGCTTGGAGGACAGCTATGGCTACACCTTC,CARSLEDSYGYTF
TRBV4-1,TRBJ1-3,-,-,TGCGCCAGCAGCCAGGTACATACAGGGTATGGAAACTCTGGAAACACCATATATTTT,CASSQVHTGYGNSGNTIYF
TRBV10-3,TRBJ1-3,TRBD1,-,TGTGCCATCAGCCCATACAGGGGTCGGGGAAACACCATATATTTT,CAISPYRGRGNTIYF
TRBV30,TRBJ2-1,-,-,TGTGCCTGGAGCCCATTAGCCAAGCTCACCTACAATGAGCAGTTCTTC,CAWSPLAKLTYNEQFF
TRBV27,TRBJ1-2,-,-,TGTGCCAGCAGTTTAACAAGGGGCCTCCGGCGGGGCTACACCTTC,CASSLTRGLRRGYTF
TRBV10-1,TRBJ2-7,-,-,TGCGCCAGCAGTGCGAATACACACTCCTACGAGCAGTACTTC,CASSANTHSYEQYF
TRBV7-9,TRBJ2-2,-,-,TGTGCCAGCAGCCTACTTCGCGGGGACACCGGGGAGCTGTTTTTT,CASSLLRGDTGELFF
TRBV5-4,TRBJ1-6,-,-,TGTGCCAGCAGCTTCGGGTTACCCTATAATTCACCCCTCCACTTT,CASSFGLPYNSPLHF
TRBV12-3/TRBV12-4,TRBJ2-2,-,-,TGTGCCAGCAGTTTCCCCGGCGGGGAGCTGTTTTTT,CASSFPGGELFF
TRBV5-6,TRBJ2-3,TRBD2,-,TGTGCCAGCAGGAATAGCGGGGGCACAGATACGCAGTATTTT,CASRNSGGTDTQYF
TRBV7-9,TRBJ1-2,TRBD1,-,TGTGCCAGCAGCCAGGGGACAGGGGTTGGCTATGGCTACACCTTC,CASSQGTGVGYGYTF
TRBV18,TRBJ2-7,-,-,TGTGCCAGCTCACCAACCGAGGTCGGAACCTACGAGCAGTACTTC,CASSPTEVGTYEQYF
TRBV7-2,TRBJ1-5,-,-,TGTGCCAGCAGCTTAGGGCTCGGGGAGTCGGTTAATCAGCCCCAGCATTTT,CASSLGLGESVNQPQHF
TRBV6-6,TRBJ1-2,-,-,TGTGCCAGCAGTTACCAGGGAAGCTATGGCTACACCTTC,CASSYQGSYGYTF
TRBV7-3,TRBJ2-2,TRBD2,-,TGTGCCAGCAGCACGTCCGCTAGCGGGAACGGTGGGGAGCTGTTTTTT,CASSTSASGNGGELFF
TRBV15,TRBJ2-7,-,-,TGTGCCACCAGCAAGGACAGTCGTCTGCACTACGAGCAGTACTTC,CATSKDSRLHYEQYF
TRBV19,TRBJ1-2,-,-,TGTGCCAGTTGCGAAGGACACCCCAATTATGGCTACACCTTC,CASCEGHPNYGYTF
TRBV21-1,TRBJ2-7,-,-,TGTGCCAGCAGCGGGGGGGCAAAGGGCTACGAGCAGTACTTC,CASSGGAKGYEQYF
TRBV10-3,TRBJ1-1,TRBD1,-,TGTGCCATCAGTGAGTCGGACAGGTGGAACACTGAAGCTTTCTTT,CAISESDRWNTEAFF
TRBV6-2/TRBV6-3,TRBJ1-1,TRBD1,-,TGTGCCAGCAGTTACTCCGGGACAGGGGCTGGTTTCACTGAAGCTTTCTTT,CASSYSGTGAGFTEAFF
TRBV2,TRBJ2-5,TRBD1,-,TGTGCCAGCGGGCCGACAGGGGCTCCGCCAGAGACCCAGTACTTC,CASGPTGAPPETQYF
TRBV6-2/TRBV6-3,TRBJ2-1,-,-,TGTGCCAGCAGTTACTCTCCCGCTACGGGAATTTACAATGAGCAGTTCTTC,CASSYSPATGIYNEQFF